The 10 T cell receptor beta chains reported below all come from one sample, sequenced in a study of memory CD4+ T cells and cytomegalovirus serostatus. Sequencing was performed with immunoSEQ multiplex PCR; in TCRdb, only in-frame clones are kept and a portion is missing. Of some 44,000 clones listed, under 85% were seen once; the top ten hold 0.55% to 0.7%. Single viable CD3+CD4+CD8-CD45RO+ cells were sorted as the memory CD4+ T cells. The sequenced material came from memory CD4+ T cells from blood. The receptors here all came from an adult in good health and CMV-seronegative.

The V call is TRBV10-2, the J call TRBJ1-5; D is unresolved. V gave up 0 bases and J gave up 0 bases, with 6 bases separating them. This CDR3 has 15 residues. Per germline, CDR1 WSHSY and CDR2 SAAADI. The CDR3 protein is CASSESSLSNQPQHF. The DNA for the CDR3 is TGCGCCAGCAGTGAGTCGTCTCTTAGCAATCAGCCCCAGCATTTT.

This sequence joins TRBV15 and TRBJ2-4; possible D gene TRBD2, 6 bases. The germline V gene has CDR1 LNHNV and CDR2 YYDKDF (reference sequence). Deletions cut 1 base from V and 1 base from J, with 17 bases between. This CDR3 has 18 residues. The CDR3 DNA reads as TGTGCCACCAGCAGAGCAGTTGCGCGGGGTCGGGCCAAAAACATTCAGTACTTC. Translation: CATSRAVARGRAKNIQYF.

The chain carries TRBV29-1 and TRBJ2-1, with D unclear. The V gene's germline CDR1 is SQVTM and CDR2 ANQGSEA. V lost 7 bases and J lost 8, with 12 bases in between. The CDR3 sequence is 11 residues long. The CDR3 region has the DNA TGCAGCGCGACTCTGATTGATGAGCAGTTCTTC. Translated, it gives CSATLIDEQFF.

This clone was recorded only once. This chain connects TRBV18 to TRBJ2-3, with 7 bases fitting TRBD2. After removal of 5 bases from V and 4 bases from J, the junction contained 6 bases not matched to a gene. CDR3 length: 14 amino acids. CDR1 is KGHSH and CDR2 is LQKENI in the germline V gene. CDR3 in DNA: TGTGCCAGCTCAGGCCCGGGGGGAGCAGATACGCAGTATTTT. Its translation is CASSGPGGADTQYF.

This chain links TRBV11-2 with TRBJ1-2, with TRBD1 matching 9 bases. This CDR3 has 17 residues. Germline CDR1 and CDR2: SGHAT and FQNNGV. After removal of 5 bases from V and 5 bases from J, the junction contained 15 bases not matched to a gene. The CDR3 region is CASSQGQGRPRGYGYTF. Here the CDR3 DNA reads TGTGCCAGCAGCCAGGGACAGGGAAGGCCTAGGGGGTATGGCTACACCTTC.

V gene TRBV29-1 combines with J gene TRBJ2-5; tentative D call: TRBD2 (6 bases). Per germline, CDR1 SQVTM and CDR2 ANQGSEA. The CDR3 contains 15 residues. V lost 1 base, J lost 0 bases, and 12 bases lay in between. The CDR3: CSVEGTKGYQETQYF. In nucleotides, the CDR3 is TGCAGCGTTGAAGGGACTAAGGGGTACCAAGAGACCCAGTACTTC. The full variable domain, rest sourced from reference TRBV29-1 and TRBJ2-5, is SAVISQKPSRDICQRGTSLTIQCQVDSQVTMMFWYRQQPGQSLTLIATANQGSEATYESGFVIDKFPISRPNLTFSTLTVSNMSPEDSSIYLCSVEGTKGYQETQYFGPGTRLLVL.

V usage is TRBV6-1 and J usage is TRBJ2-5, with TRBD2 as a possible D gene (6 bases). Germline CDR1 and CDR2: MNHNS and SASEGT. This CDR3 has 14 residues. V was clipped by 6 bases and J by 9 bases, with 20 bases between them. CDR3 amino acids: CASSPGRGTGAQYF. The CDR3 nucleotides are TGTGCCAGCAGCCCAGGGCGGGGCACGGGGGCCCAGTACTTC.

This chain joins TRBV25-1 and TRBJ1-1, with D uncertain. CDR1 is MGHDK, CDR2 SYGVNS, per germline. The CDR3 runs 15 residues. Between the trimmed V and J ends, which lost 2 bases and 7 bases, there was a span of 17 bases. The CDR3 spells CASSEPGPSWGEAFF. CDR3 bases: TGTGCCAGCAGTGAACCCGGGCCATCGTGGGGTGAAGCTTTCTTT.

V is TRBV7-2 and J is TRBJ1-1; no clear D gene. Germline V lookup: CDR1 SGHTA, CDR2 FQGNSA. V was trimmed by 2 bases and J by 4 bases, leaving 2 bases between them. CDR3 size: 11 residues. CDR3 DNA sequence: TGTGCCAGCAGCTTATCCACTGAAGCTTTCTTT. It yields the protein CASSLSTEAFF.

V usage is TRBV5-1 and J usage is TRBJ2-3; D might be TRBD2 (6 bases). Trimming took 4 bases from V and 1 from J, leaving 16 bases between them. Germline-derived CDR1 and CDR2 are SGHRS and YFSETQ. The CDR3 loop spans 16 amino acids. CDR3 bases: TGCGCCAGCAGCCCAACTCCCGGGGGAGGCACAGATACGCAGTATTTT. This sequence encodes CASSPTPGGGTDTQYF.